The 20 T cell receptor beta chains reported below all come from one sample, sequenced in a study of regulatory T cells in long-lasting Graves disease. Construction of TCR beta libraries relied on iRepertoire HTBI primers and on Arm-PCR targeting CDR3 regions. TCRdb re-analysed the multiplex PCR reads in MiXCR, keeping a single row per CDR3 protein. The table records 500,000 to 700,000 distinct CDR3 sequences, approximately 31% of them present only once. Time point described: persistent/refractory GD, antithyroid drugs over 5 years with positive TRAb. The TCR library was made from RNA extracted from PBMCs. The input for sequencing was peripheral blood mononuclear cells (PBMCs), taken when the disease was refractory, from a patient treated with antithyroid drugs. The receptor source for this set is a female donor with Graves disease.

The V gene is TRBV20-1, the J gene TRBJ2-5; perhaps D is TRBD1 or TRBD2 (6 bases each). Germline assignment: CDR1 DFQATT and CDR2 SNEGSKA (reference sequence). V was cut by 4 bases and J by 5 bases, with 17 bases left in between. The CDR3 runs 14 residues. The CDR3 reads CSAKYRGLGETQYF. Written as DNA, the CDR3 is TGCAGTGCTAAGTACCGGGGGCTGGGGGAGACCCAGTACTTC.

This clonotype was counted many times. The chain couples TRBV28 to TRBJ1-2, with TRBD1 as a possible D gene (5 bases). CDR3 length: 14 residues. From germline, CDR1 is MDHEN and CDR2 SYDVKM. V was shortened by 5 bases and J by 2 bases, with 12 bases between the two germline ends. The CDR3 coding sequence is TGTGCCAGCAGTACCAGGGTCGGGAACTATGGCTACACCTTC. Its translation is CASSTRVGNYGYTF.

The chain recombines TRBV5-1 with TRBJ1-1; D gene ambiguous. CDR1 SGHRS and CDR2 YFSETQ come from the germline V gene. Trimming took off 10 bases at V and 1 base at J, with 11 bases between the two ends. This CDR3 is built from 12 residues. This CDR3 reads CAVGRRNTEAFF. Written as DNA, the CDR3 is TGCGCCGTCGGACGGAGGAACACTGAAGCTTTCTTT.

The chain couples TRBV5-4 to TRBJ2-1, with 16 bases aligning to TRBD2. The V and J ends lost 4 bases and 1 base, in that order; junction bases with no gene match: 5. Per the germline V gene, CDR1 is SGHNT and CDR2 is YYREEE (reference sequence). The CDR3 runs to 18 residues. CDR3 DNA sequence: TGTGCCAGCAGCCCCTGGGGACTAGCGGGAGGGTCCTACAATGAGCAGTTCTTC. This translates into CASSPWGLAGGSYNEQFF.

This chain links TRBV30 with TRBJ1-2; maybe TRBD1 (5 bases). The CDR3 spans 13 residues. CDR1 and CDR2 from the germline V gene are GTSNPN and SVGIG (reference sequence). Trimming pared 2 bases from V and 0 bases from J, leaving 7 bases between. CDR3 in DNA: TGTGCCTGGAGTCCGGGGCCTAACTATGGCTACACCTTC. Amino acids: CAWSPGPNYGYTF.

The genes are TRBV2 and TRBJ1-1; 9 bases fit TRBD1. V lost 5 bases and J lost 3; bases outside the gene matches: 4. This CDR3 region has 14 residues. Germline CDR1 and CDR2: SNHLY and FYNNEI. CDR3 in DNA: TGTGCCAGCAGTCCCTGGACAGGGGACACTGAAGCTTTCTTT. Its translation is CASSPWTGDTEAFF.

This clonotype was counted between two and nine times. The rearrangement uses TRBV12-3 or TRBV12-4 and TRBJ1-1; 7 bases match TRBD1. The J segment lost 0 bases and the V segment lost 3 bases, leaving 16 bases of the junction unmatched. This CDR3 comprises 19 residues. The CDR3 reads CASSFALFPPGTVNTEAFF. CDR3 nucleotide sequence: TGTGCCAGCAGTTTCGCGTTGTTCCCCCCCGGGACAGTGAACACTGAAGCTTTCTTT.

This clonotype was recorded at least ten times. The chain recombines TRBV6-1 with TRBJ1-4, with TRBD1 as a possible D gene (5 bases). The CDR3 extends over 15 amino acids. With 10 bases removed from V and 3 bases from J, the gap between germline ends came to 18 bases. The germline V gene encodes CDR1 MNHNS and CDR2 SASEGT. CDR3 sequence: CATKSGNSANEKLFF. Written as DNA, the CDR3 is TGTGCCACCAAGTCAGGGAATTCGGCTAATGAAAAACTGTTTTTT.

There are a few counts of this clonotype. V gene TRBV6-1 combines with J gene TRBJ1-4; a possible D gene is TRBD1 (5 bases). The V and J ends lost 6 bases and 0 bases respectively, with 11 bases between them. The CDR3 runs 15 residues. Germline values: CDR1 MNHNS, CDR2 SASEGT. CDR3 nucleotides: TGTGCCAGCAGACTCGACAGTGCAACTAATGAAAAACTGTTTTTT. Protein product: CASRLDSATNEKLFF.

This clonotype was recorded a few times. The chain joins TRBV29-1 to TRBJ1-1; D possibly corresponds to TRBD1 (5 bases). V was trimmed by 6 bases and J by 0 bases, leaving 14 bases between them. This CDR3 spans 14 amino acids. Germline V gene lookup returns CDR1 SQVTM and CDR2 ANQGSEA. In DNA form, the CDR3 reads TGCAGCGTGGGGACGATGCCCATGAACACTGAAGCTTTCTTT. It yields the protein CSVGTMPMNTEAFF.

J is TRBJ2-5 and V is TRBV19, with 7 bases lining up with TRBD1. The CDR3 length is 14 residues. Germline CDR1 and CDR2: LNHDA and SQIVND (reference sequence). Trimming removed 4 bases from V and 3 bases from J; junction bases left unmatched: 5. The CDR3: CASSTRDRKETQYF. DNA of the CDR3: TGTGCCAGTAGTACAAGGGACAGAAAAGAGACCCAGTACTTC. Combining the CDR3 with reference TRBV19 and TRBJ2-5 gives the whole variable domain DGGITQSPKYLFRKEGQNVTLSCEQNLNHDAMYWYRQDPGQGLRLIYYSQIVNDFQKGDIAEGYSVSREKKESFPLTVTSAQKNPTAFYLCASSTRDRKETQYFGPGTRLLVL.

This clonotype was detected only a few times. CDR3 region: CASSPIPVNTEAFF. For the CDR3, the DNA is TGTGCCAGCTCACCCATTCCCGTGAACACTGAAGCTTTCTTT. This chain joins TRBV18 and TRBJ1-1; D is ambiguous. Per germline, CDR1 KGHSH and CDR2 LQKENI. CDR3 length: 14 residues. V lost 3 bases and J lost 0, with 8 bases in between.

J is TRBJ2-7 and V is TRBV20-1; the D gene is possibly TRBD2 (5 bases). This CDR3 comprises 12 residues. Deletions cut 3 bases from V and 4 bases from J, with 10 bases between. Germline CDR1 is DFQATT and CDR2 is SNEGSKA (reference sequence). The CDR3 region is CSARKSGYEQYF. The DNA for the CDR3 is TGCAGTGCTAGGAAGAGCGGATACGAGCAGTACTTC.

This clonotype was counted only a few times. The CDR3 loop reads CASSEGFRGPGNTIYF. Here the CDR3 DNA reads TGTGCCAGCAGTGAAGGTTTCAGGGGGCCTGGAAACACCATATATTTT. This rearrangement joins TRBV2 to TRBJ1-3, with TRBD1 matching 8 bases. The CDR3 has 16 residues. Germline lookup yields CDR1 SNHLY and CDR2 FYNNEI. J was trimmed by 2 bases and V by 1 base; bases with no gene match: 4.

The genes are TRBV5-1 and TRBJ2-7, with a possible D match to TRBD2 (5 bases). The CDR3 has 16 amino acids. Germline V lookup: CDR1 SGHRS, CDR2 YFSETQ. Trimming cost V 1 base and J 4 bases, with 18 bases left between them. The CDR3: CASSLSPSGIGYEQYF. As DNA, the CDR3 is TGCGCCAGCAGCTTGTCTCCCTCCGGGATTGGGTACGAGCAGTACTTC.

This clonotype was detected ten times or more. Germline and junction disagree at one end, which may indicate a read error. The chain recombines TRBV12-3 or TRBV12-4 with TRBJ1-1; D ambiguous. This CDR3 comprises 13 residues. CDR3 region: CASSLSRDTEAFF. The CDR3 DNA follows: TGTGCTAGCAGCCTTTCGAGGGACACTGAAGCTTTCTTT.

The chain combines TRBV30 with TRBJ1-1; no definite D call. Germline lookup yields CDR1 GTSNPN and CDR2 SVGIG (reference sequence). This CDR3 comprises 14 residues. V lost 0 bases, J lost 5 bases, and 13 bases lay in between. The DNA of the CDR3 is TGTGCCTGGAGTGTACGGATAGGGAATACTGAAGCTTTCTTT. As protein: CAWSVRIGNTEAFF.

This clonotype was detected only once. The genes are TRBV4-1 and TRBJ2-7; tentatively, D is TRBD1 or TRBD2 (5 bases each). The CDR3 contains 14 residues. V was clipped by 4 bases and J by 1 base, with 11 bases between them. Germline V lookup: CDR1 MGHRA, CDR2 YSYEKL. The CDR3 sequence is CASSRGPISYEQYF. For the CDR3, the DNA is TGCGCCAGCAGCCGGGGACCGATTTCCTACGAGCAGTACTTC.

This clonotype was found a few times. The chain employs TRBV29-1 and TRBJ2-2, with D tentatively TRBD2 (7 bases). This CDR3 is 14 amino acids long. Germline CDR1 reads SQVTM; CDR2 reads ANQGSEA. V was clipped by 8 bases and J by 6 bases, with 19 bases between them. DNA for the CDR3: TGCAGCATCCTGGGGGCGGGAGCCCCCGGGGAGCTGTTTTTT. It codes for CSILGAGAPGELFF.

A few counts support this clonotype. The J gene is TRBJ1-1, the V gene TRBV2, with a weak D call TRBD1 (5 bases). Trimming took 0 bases from V and 3 from J, leaving 14 bases between them. Germline-derived CDR1 and CDR2 are SNHLY and FYNNEI. This CDR3 is 16 amino acids long. The CDR3 region is CASSEAQDKKDTEAFF. CDR3 DNA: TGTGCCAGCAGTGAAGCGCAGGACAAAAAGGACACTGAAGCTTTCTTT. Full variable domain (remainder filled in from reference TRBV2 and TRBJ1-1): EPEVTQTPSHQVTQMGQEVILRCVPISNHLYFYWYRQILGQKVEFLVSFYNNEISEKSEIFDDQFSVERPDGSNFTLKIRSTKLEDSAMYFCASSEAQDKKDTEAFFGQGTRLTVV.